This T cell receptor beta chain was sequenced in a study of memory CD4+ T cells and cytomegalovirus serostatus (dated by TCRdb to between 2018 and 2020). A note on the overall study: A total of about 33 healthy Belgian adults, of whom 9 were CMV seropositive and about 24 were CMV seronegative, were included in the cohort. To replicate a published TCR-based CMV serostatus classifier, the researchers sequenced the CD4+ memory TCRbeta repertoires of a Belgian cohort whose cytomegalovirus serostatus was known.

Note on this clone: Its antigen remains undetermined. No base-level quality is on record; no much larger clone is a single base apart.

Genomic DNA was extracted from sorted cells with the Quick-DNA Microprep Kit. TCRbeta DNA was amplified with the immunoSEQ hsTCRbeta kit following the manufacturer's protocol. An Illumina MiSeq instrument was used to sequence the TCRbeta libraries. Regarding the original processing steps: Removing out-of-frame sequences left 2 million to 2.5 million distinct TCRbeta sequences, an average of about 67,000 per individual. Each individual was scored by the count of about 150 previously reported CMV-associated TCRbeta sequences and the total productive distinct TCRbeta count. A beta-binomial model was reimplemented in Python, and scikit-learn random forests with default parameters were trained on data from the US cohort. Classifier performance on the Belgian cohort was reported as the median AUC with percentile confidence intervals calculated over 10,000 bootstrap iterations. TCRdb took this table from immuneACCESS and kept in-frame rearrangements with V and J called. Such tables lack part of the clones; where checked against another copy, unresolved V genes explain under half of the gap, and the rest is unexplained. The D gene and trimming were derived from the DNA, and the V and J assignments and clone size from that table. The sample yields roughly 53,000 clones; around 76% were counted once. Roughly 1.7% of the sample goes to the ten largest clones.

Study-wide findings and limitations: Only CD4+CD45RO+ memory cells were sequenced, in contrast to the original study, which included naive and memory CD4+ and CD8+ populations. CMV serostatus prediction reached a median bootstrapped AUC of about 0.94 with the original framework and just under 0.92 with a US-trained random forest. On the Belgian cohort, the classifier based on the original framework reached a median bootstrapped AUC of roughly 0.94, with a 95% CI of 0.76-1.00. Of fewer than 200 previously reported CMV-associated TCRbeta sequences, about 72 appeared in the CD4+ memory repertoires, each in one to five individuals. Results were interpreted as suggesting that the CMV-associated TCR signature is largely present in the CD4+ memory repertoire.

Unmatched junction bases come to 9, with V trimmed by 6 bases and J by 12 bases. Inclusive of the bounding cysteine and phenylalanine, the CDR3 is 14 residues long. The entry retains the CDR3 DNA only, 42 bases that are in frame from base 1. CDR1 is given as SGHDN and CDR2 as FVKESK, both from the germline V gene. A FACSAria II was used to sort memory CD4+ T cells, defined as single viable CD3+CD4+CD8-CD45RO+ cells. CMV serostatus was determined with a Roche Elecsys assay detecting serum IgG against CMV pp150, pp28, p38 and p52. Following thawing, total CD4+ T cells were enriched through positive selection using CD4 magnetic microbeads. Samples originated from another study that specifically interrogated the CD4+ T cell memory repertoire. Following standard operating procedures, peripheral blood mononuclear cells were isolated and cryopreserved, while serum was kept at -80 degrees C. CD3-PerCP (BW264/56), CD4-APC (RPA-T4), CD45RO-PE (UCHT1) and CD8-Pacific Orange (3B5) antibodies were used for staining, and non-viable cells were excluded with Sytox blue.

The sequencing sample was made of memory CD4+ T cells from blood. This clonotype was sampled from an adult in good health and CMV-seronegative. The chain links TRBV14 with TRBJ2-1; 12 bases in the junction line up with TRBD2. CDR3 region: CASSPGLAGTWQFF. The DNA sequence follows: TGTGCCAGCAGTCCAGGACTAGCGGGGACCTGGCAGTTCTTC. The reference TRBV14 and TRBJ2-1 proteins fill in what lies around the CDR3, so the full variable domain reads EAGVTQFPSHSVIEKGQTVTLRCDPISGHDNLYWYRRVMGKEIKFLLHFVKESKQDESGMPNNRFLAERTGGTYSTLKVQPAELEDSGVYFCASSPGLAGTWQFFGPGTRLTVL.